Sequencing of this TCR beta chain was carried out in a study of cytomegalovirus exposure and HLA in healthy donors (dated by TCRdb to about 2017). About the study as a whole: In an earlier analysis of 587 of the donors, approximately 300 Gb of sequence data and 100 million or so unique TCR beta sequences from 150 million to 200 million T cells were reported. The study used immunosequencing to profile the T cell repertoires of 666 subjects and linked those repertoires to cytomegalovirus serostatus. HLA typing included class I and class II loci at four-digit resolution. An earlier analysis of several hundred of the donors applied high-throughput TCR beta sequencing to assess whether each TCR beta V gene segment acted as functional or pseudogenic. Across about 370 genotyped donors of the cohort, an average of about 240,000 unique TCR beta nucleotide sequences per donor were sequenced, and roughly a sixth of those sequences were non-productive. The number of donors typed differed by locus, with about 629-630 for A, B, C, DRB1 and DQB1, around 500 for DQA1, 600 to 610 for DPA1, and over 400 for DPB1. A handful of DR-DQ haplotypes were handled as single units for association and clustering because linkage in the cohort was strong. High-throughput TCR immunosequencing, statistical association of individual TCRs with disease status, and machine learning were combined to predict cytomegalovirus infection status. Among the roughly 400 genotyped donors, under 90% belonged to the genetic ancestry cluster associated with self-reported Caucasian donors. Donor age, sex, ethnicity and CMV serostatus were collected together with the repertoire data. Rather than using new phenotypic data, the later analysis identified candidate immune exposures from TCR beta sequences and from how often those sequences occurred across donors. In addition to the first cohort of 666 subjects, a separate validation cohort of about 120 different subjects was used. The study aimed to test whether cataloging public T cell receptors could reveal signatures of past pathogen exposure. Every repertoire in the discovery cohort had been generated on one and the same sequencing platform. Around 330 gigabases of sequencing data and about 92 million unique TCR sequences made up an early release that covered about 640 HLA-typed donors. In a later genetic analysis, genome-wide SNP genotypes for about 55% of the roughly 700 donors were used, and that subset was treated as a discovery cohort. To study patterns of TCR occurrence, a later analysis re-analyzed previously published TCR beta repertoires from 666 donors and added high-resolution HLA genotyping.

The cohort was made up of 666 healthy bone marrow donors. At the time of sampling, every cohort member was nominally healthy, though immune exposures that went unrecorded were likely present. The donor tested CMV seropositive, placing the donor among the 250 to 300 seropositive members of the cohort. A peripheral blood sample was provided by each donor, and peripheral blood mononuclear cells were used for TCR beta sequencing. The Qiagen DNeasy Blood Extraction Kit was used to extract genomic DNA from the blood cell samples. Details on this clone: The target of this receptor is not known. Per-base qualities were not stored, and no clone one base away is much larger.

Here is what the overall study found, with its caveats: Three of the identified cytomegalovirus-associated TCR beta chains were confirmed in vitro to be specific for cytomegalovirus antigens. Because counts were too low, fewer than 20 rarely observed V segments, including chromosome 9 orphons, were excluded from the earlier analysis of some 590 of the donors. Linkage disequilibrium might explain the correlated functional status among segregating V segments, but an unknown experimental factor could not be ruled out. A later analysis found that TCR association rates varied across HLA loci, with DRB1 alleles showing the most associated TCRs and HLA-C alleles the fewest. In a later analysis, about 17,000 TCR beta sequences were associated with specific HLA alleles at a false discovery rate of 0.05. In both the original and validation cohorts, the classifier was reported to diagnose cytomegalovirus status with high specificity and sensitivity. Broadly in line with IMGT annotations, most TCR beta V segments showed up in productive rearrangements about 87% or about 30% of the time in an earlier analysis of around 550 of the donors. In this cohort, only TCR beta chains were sequenced, and detectable features were limited by the absence of alpha or paired-chain data. A later analysis reported that several top co-occurrence clusters appeared linked to parvovirus B19, influenza, CMV and Epstein-Barr virus. Because some donors lacked HLA typing at each locus, the association tests relied only on the typed subset. Most TCR sequences were seen in very few donors, while some public TCRs were found in many individuals. When HLA alleles, especially DR and DQ, strongly co-occurred, attributing TCR associations to individual alleles was difficult. In a later analysis, HLA-associated TCR beta chains were found to be more clonally expanded and to have lower generation probabilities than equally common non-associated chains. The authors suggested that the approach could potentially be generalized to other disease states and immunological phenotypes. A total of 150 or so TCR beta chains were listed by the study as associated with cytomegalovirus. The presence/absence analyses assumed that sequencing depth was roughly uniform across donors, and that assumption may not be true. In a later genetic analysis, fewer N-insertions in productive TCRs were reported among donors in an Asian-associated ancestry cluster than the roughly 700-donor mean. Some IMGT-functional V segments, including TRBV6-2 and TRBV6-3, could not be distinguished by the 87-base-pair reads and were therefore excluded. V-gene and J-gene trimming of TCR beta chains was associated with a missense DCLRE1C variant in a later genetic analysis, and the association was replicated in an independent cohort. A further reported finding was that TCR beta sequences accurately predicted the HLA-A and HLA-B alleles for most subjects in the first cohort. The sequencing pipeline was judged likely to have produced a cluster of highly shared sequence variants as a technical artifact. Most CMV-associated TCR beta chains appeared to be HLA-restricted in a later analysis, and the HLA associations seemed to be driven largely by CMV exposure. CMV serostatus was the only immune exposure information available for the cohort.

The germline V gene (reference sequence) sets CDR1 to GTSNPN and CDR2 to SVGIG. Including cysteine and phenylalanine, the CDR3 has 15 amino acids. Only the CDR3 region is kept as DNA, spanning 45 bases read in frame from base 1. Ends trimmed: V by 5 bases, J by 0 bases; bases unmatched to a gene: 5. Receptor amplification or capture employed the immunoSEQ multiplex PCR assay. For the multiplex PCR, a mixture combining 60 forward primers for TCR Vbeta segments and 13 reverse primers for TCR Jbeta segments was used. The CDR3 region of rearranged TCR beta genes was amplified from genomic DNA by a multiplex PCR assay. On the Illumina HiSeq System, the amplified TCR beta libraries were sequenced as 87-base-pair reads. The study's processing was this. A later analysis tallied 70 million to 100 million unique TCR beta chains across the roughly 610 repertoires, and some 10 million of those chains were shared by two or more donors. To remove PCR and sequencing errors, raw reads were error-corrected and collapsed into unique sequences using a nearest-neighbor algorithm that merged closely related sequences. V, D and J gene segments were assigned by aligning CDR3 sequences to IMGT reference sequences. For a sequence to be retained, at least a six-nucleotide match to both a V gene segment and a J gene segment was required. Rearrangements were called productive when the CDR3 lacked stop codons and stayed in frame with V and J; all others were non-productive. Following IMGT convention, CDR3 was defined as the stretch from the second conserved V-encoded cysteine up to the conserved J-encoded phenylalanine. The earlier analysis of some 600 of the donors excluded sequences that lacked an unambiguous match to a single V gene segment. In an earlier analysis of about 590 of the donors, a V segment was called functional when productive rearrangements were above 56.7%, and segregating when the standard deviation between donors exceeded 5%. A statistical classification framework was built to diagnose cytomegalovirus status from the catalog of TCR beta chain sequences. V and J gene assignment, in a later analysis, came from comparing TCR nucleotide sequences with IMGT/GENE-DB human TR gene sequences. In a later analysis, CDR3 sequences and most-parsimonious VDJ recombination scenarios were assigned using the TCRdist pipeline. In a later analysis, every TCR beta chain was defined by the combination of its CDR3 amino acid sequence and its V-gene family, and reads without a unique V-gene family were dropped. To address suspected cross-contamination and a sequencing artifact, a later analysis removed approximately 600 highly shared, low-generation-probability nucleotide sequences. A later analysis calculated a clonal expansion index for each public chain from normalized within-repertoire ranks of inferred template counts. Generation probabilities in a later analysis came from a VDJ recombination model fitted to out-of-frame rearrangements, and those results were checked against IGoR. Hypergeometric tests were used in a later analysis to score TCR-TCR, TCR-HLA and TCR-CMV co-occurrence, with a repertoire-size bias correction applied to the TCR pairs. A later analysis estimated false discovery rates by permuting HLA or CMV assignments 20 times. In a later analysis, co-occurring TCRs were grouped with DBSCAN, and TCRdist sequence similarity was added when clustering was performed within HLA-allele-positive subsets. Repertoires with fewer than 30,000 or more than 120,000 public chains were left out of co-occurrence clustering, as were five repertoires with anomalous nucleotide sharing. TCRdb obtained this table from immuneACCESS and retained in-frame rearrangements with V and J assigned. These tables miss some clones; where compared with another copy, unresolved V genes account for less than half of the shortfall, and the remainder is unexplained. V and J calls plus clone size are reproduced from that table; the DNA served to infer D and trimming. Counted in this sample were approximately 85,000 clones; 55% to 85% of them appeared once. In total, the top ten clones hold more than 9.5% of the sample.

The chain was built from TRBV30 and TRBJ2-3; 10 nucleotides in the junction match TRBD2. The material sequenced was PBMCs. The TCR was taken from a woman in her thirties or forties in good health and CMV-seropositive. The bases are TGTGCCTGGGCAACTAGCGGGAAAAGCACAGATACGCAGTATTTT. The translation is CAWATSGKSTDTQYF.